This T cell receptor (beta chain) was captured by sequencing in a study of blood T cell repertoires in COVID-19. Study-wide context: There were acute and convalescent COVID-19 samples, and they came from the United States, Italy and Spain. T cells, B-cell-depleted T cells, or PBMCs supplied cDNA or gDNA.

Germline V lookup: CDR1 LNHDA, CDR2 SQIVND (reference sequence). V lost 7 bases to trimming and J lost 1 base, with 21 bases between them. The CDR3 is 17 residues long. Per the original methods: Reference gene primers were amplified, and this amplification served to estimate nucleated cell counts. Profiled with immunoSEQ multiplex PCR; TCRdb holds only in-frame clones, not every one. V and J calls and clone size are as listed in that table; D and trimming were resolved from the DNA. This sample has about 240,000 clones, with 86% found just once. The V call is TRBV19, the J call TRBJ2-3; TRBD2 might be the D (6 bases). The material sequenced was peripheral blood. This receptor was obtained from a man aged 80 or over with acute or convalescent COVID-19. Here the CDR3 reads CASTPPRPGEGTDTQYF. In DNA, the CDR3 is TGTGCCAGTACCCCCCCCCGTCCGGGGGAGGGCACAGATACGCAGTATTTT.